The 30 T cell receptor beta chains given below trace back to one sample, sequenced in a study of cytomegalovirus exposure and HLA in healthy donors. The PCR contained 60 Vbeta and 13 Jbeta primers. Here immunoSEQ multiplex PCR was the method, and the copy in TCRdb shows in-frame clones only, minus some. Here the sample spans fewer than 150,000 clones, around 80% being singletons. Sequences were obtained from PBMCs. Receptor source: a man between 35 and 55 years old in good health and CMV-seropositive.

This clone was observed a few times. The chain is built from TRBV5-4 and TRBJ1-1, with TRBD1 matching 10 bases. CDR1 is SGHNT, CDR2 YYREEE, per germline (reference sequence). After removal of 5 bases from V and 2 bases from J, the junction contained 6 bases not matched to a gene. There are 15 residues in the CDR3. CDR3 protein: CASSGRDRGNTEAFF. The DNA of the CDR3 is TGTGCCAGCAGTGGCCGGGACAGGGGTAACACTGAAGCTTTCTTT. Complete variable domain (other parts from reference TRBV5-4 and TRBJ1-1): ETGVTQSPTHLIKTRGQQVTLRCSSQSGHNTVSWYQQALGQGPQFIFQYYREEENGRGNFPPRFSGLQFPNYSSELNVNALELDDSALYLCASSGRDRGNTEAFFGQGTRLTVV.

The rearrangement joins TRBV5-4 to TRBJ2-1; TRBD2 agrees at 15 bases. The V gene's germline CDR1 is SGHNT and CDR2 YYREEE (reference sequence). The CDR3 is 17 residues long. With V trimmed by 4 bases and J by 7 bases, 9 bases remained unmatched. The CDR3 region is CASSPNGLAGGSNEQFF. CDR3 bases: TGTGCCAGCAGCCCGAACGGACTAGCGGGGGGGTCTAATGAGCAGTTCTTC. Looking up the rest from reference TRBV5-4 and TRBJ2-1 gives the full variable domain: ETGVTQSPTHLIKTRGQQVTLRCSSQSGHNTVSWYQQALGQGPQFIFQYYREEENGRGNFPPRFSGLQFPNYSSELNVNALELDDSALYLCASSPNGLAGGSNEQFFGPGTRLTVL.

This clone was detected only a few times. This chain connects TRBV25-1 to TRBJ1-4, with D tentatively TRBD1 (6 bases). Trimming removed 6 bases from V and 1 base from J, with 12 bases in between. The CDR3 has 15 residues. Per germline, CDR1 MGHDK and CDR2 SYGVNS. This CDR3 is CASRSTGITNEKLFF. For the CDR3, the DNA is TGTGCCAGCAGGAGCACAGGGATAACTAATGAAAAACTGTTTTTT. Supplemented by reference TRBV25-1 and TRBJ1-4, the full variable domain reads EADIYQTPRYLVIGTGKKITLECSQTMGHDKMYWYQQDPGMELHLIHYSYGVNSTEKGDLSSESTVSRIRTEHFPLTLESARPSHTSQYLCASRSTGITNEKLFFGSGTQLSVL.

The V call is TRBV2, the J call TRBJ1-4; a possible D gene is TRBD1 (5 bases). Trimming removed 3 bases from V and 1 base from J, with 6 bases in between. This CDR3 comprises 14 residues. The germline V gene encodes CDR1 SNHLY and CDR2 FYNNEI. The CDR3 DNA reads TGTGCCAGCAGTGACAGGGTAACTAATGAAAAACTGTTTTTT. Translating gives CASSDRVTNEKLFF.

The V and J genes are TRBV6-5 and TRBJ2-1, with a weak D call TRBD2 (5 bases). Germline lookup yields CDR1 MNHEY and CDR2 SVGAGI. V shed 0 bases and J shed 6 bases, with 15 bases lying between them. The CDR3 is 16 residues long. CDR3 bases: TGTGCCAGCAGTTACTCGCGGCTAGGACTTATCAATGAGCAGTTCTTC. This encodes CASSYSRLGLINEQFF.

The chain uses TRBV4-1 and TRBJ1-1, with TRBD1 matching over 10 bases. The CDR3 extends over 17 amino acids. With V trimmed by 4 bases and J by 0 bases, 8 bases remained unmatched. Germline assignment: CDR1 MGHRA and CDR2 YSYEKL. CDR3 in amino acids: CASSLGGTGVMNTEAFF. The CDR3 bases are TGCGCCAGCAGCCTGGGTGGGACAGGGGTGATGAACACTGAAGCTTTCTTT.

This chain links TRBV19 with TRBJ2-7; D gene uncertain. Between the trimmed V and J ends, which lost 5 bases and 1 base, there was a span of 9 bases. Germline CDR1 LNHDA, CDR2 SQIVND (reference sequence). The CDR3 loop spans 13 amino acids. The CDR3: CASSEDGSYEQYF. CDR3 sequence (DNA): TGTGCCAGTAGTGAAGACGGGTCCTACGAGCAGTACTTC.

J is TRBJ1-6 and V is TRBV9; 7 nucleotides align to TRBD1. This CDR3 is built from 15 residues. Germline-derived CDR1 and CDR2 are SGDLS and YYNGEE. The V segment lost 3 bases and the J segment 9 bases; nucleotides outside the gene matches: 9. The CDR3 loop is CASSASGGLVSPLHF. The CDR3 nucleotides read TGTGCCAGCAGCGCATCAGGGGGTCTCGTTTCACCCCTCCACTTT.

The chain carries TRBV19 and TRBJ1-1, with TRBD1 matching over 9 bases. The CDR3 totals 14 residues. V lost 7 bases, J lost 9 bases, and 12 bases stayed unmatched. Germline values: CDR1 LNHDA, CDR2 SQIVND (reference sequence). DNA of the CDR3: TGTGCCAGTAACGAGGGACAGGGAACGGCAAAAGCTTTCTTT. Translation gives CASNEGQGTAKAFF.

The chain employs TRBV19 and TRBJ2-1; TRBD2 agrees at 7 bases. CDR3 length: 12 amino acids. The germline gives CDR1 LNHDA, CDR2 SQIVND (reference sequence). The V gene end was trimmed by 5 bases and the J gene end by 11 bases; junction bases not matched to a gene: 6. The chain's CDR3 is CASSPGLDQQFF. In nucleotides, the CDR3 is TGTGCCAGTAGTCCTGGACTAGATCAGCAGTTCTTC.

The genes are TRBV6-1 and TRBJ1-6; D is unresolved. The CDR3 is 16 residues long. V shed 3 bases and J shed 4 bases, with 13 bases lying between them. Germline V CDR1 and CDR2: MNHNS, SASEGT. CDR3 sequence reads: CASSDSRGRYNSPLHF. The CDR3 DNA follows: TGTGCCAGCAGTGATTCGCGTGGGAGGTATAATTCACCCCTCCACTTT.

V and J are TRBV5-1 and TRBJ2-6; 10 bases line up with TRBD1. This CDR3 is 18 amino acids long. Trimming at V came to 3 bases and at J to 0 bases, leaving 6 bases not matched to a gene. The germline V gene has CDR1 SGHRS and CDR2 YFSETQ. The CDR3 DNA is TGCGCCAGCAGCTCCGGGACAGGGGCTAACTCTGGGGCCAACGTCCTGACTTTC. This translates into CASSSGTGANSGANVLTF. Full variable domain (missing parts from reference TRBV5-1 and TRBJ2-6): KAGVTQTPRYLIKTRGQQVTLSCSPISGHRSVSWYQQTPGQGLQFLFEYFSETQRNKGNFPGRFSGRQFSNSRSEMNVSTLELGDSALYLCASSSGTGANSGANVLTFGAGSRLTVL.

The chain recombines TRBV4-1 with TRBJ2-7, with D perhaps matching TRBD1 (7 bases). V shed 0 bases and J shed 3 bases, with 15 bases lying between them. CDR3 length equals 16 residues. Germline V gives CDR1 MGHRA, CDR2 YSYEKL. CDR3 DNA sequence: TGCGCCAGCAGCCAAGATCCCCAGGGGGGTTACTACGAGCAGTACTTC. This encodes CASSQDPQGGYYEQYF.

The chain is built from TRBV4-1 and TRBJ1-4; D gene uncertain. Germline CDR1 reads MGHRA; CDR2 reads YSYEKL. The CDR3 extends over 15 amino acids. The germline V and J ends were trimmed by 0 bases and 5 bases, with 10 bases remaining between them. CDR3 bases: TGCGCCAGCAGCCAAGACCCGAGTCCAAATGAAAAACTGTTTTTT. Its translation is CASSQDPSPNEKLFF.

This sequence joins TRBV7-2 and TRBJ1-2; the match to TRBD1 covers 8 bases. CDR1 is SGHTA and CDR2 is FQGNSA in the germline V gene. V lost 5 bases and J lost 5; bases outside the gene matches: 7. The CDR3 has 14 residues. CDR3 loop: CASSKRDRQYGYTF. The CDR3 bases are TGTGCCAGCAGCAAAAGGGACAGGCAGTATGGCTACACCTTC.

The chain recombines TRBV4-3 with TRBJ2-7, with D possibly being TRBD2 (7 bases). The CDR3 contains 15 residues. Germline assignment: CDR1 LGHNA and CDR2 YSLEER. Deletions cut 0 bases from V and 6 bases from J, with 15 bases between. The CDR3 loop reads CASSQDEMGGGEQYF. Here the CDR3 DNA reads TGCGCCAGCAGCCAAGATGAGATGGGAGGGGGCGAGCAGTACTTC.

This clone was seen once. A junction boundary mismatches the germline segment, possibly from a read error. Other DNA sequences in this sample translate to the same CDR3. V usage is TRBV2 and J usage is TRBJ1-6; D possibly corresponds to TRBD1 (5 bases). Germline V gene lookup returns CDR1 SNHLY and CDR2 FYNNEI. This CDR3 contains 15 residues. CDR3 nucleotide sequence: TGTGCCAGCAGTGAAAGACAGACCGATAATTCCCCCCTCCACTTT. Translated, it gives CASSERQTDNSPLHF.

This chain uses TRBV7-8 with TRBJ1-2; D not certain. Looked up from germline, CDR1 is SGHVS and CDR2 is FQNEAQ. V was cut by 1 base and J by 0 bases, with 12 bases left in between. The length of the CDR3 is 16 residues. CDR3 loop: CASSLEPLTANYGYTF. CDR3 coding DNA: TGTGCCAGCAGCTTAGAGCCGCTGACTGCTAACTATGGCTACACCTTC.

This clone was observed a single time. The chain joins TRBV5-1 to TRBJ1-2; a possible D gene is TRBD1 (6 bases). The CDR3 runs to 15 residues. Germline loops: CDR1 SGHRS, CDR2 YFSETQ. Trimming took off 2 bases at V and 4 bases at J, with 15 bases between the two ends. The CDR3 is CASSLRTGNGYGYTF. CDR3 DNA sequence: TGCGCCAGCAGCTTACGAACAGGGAATGGCTATGGCTACACCTTC.

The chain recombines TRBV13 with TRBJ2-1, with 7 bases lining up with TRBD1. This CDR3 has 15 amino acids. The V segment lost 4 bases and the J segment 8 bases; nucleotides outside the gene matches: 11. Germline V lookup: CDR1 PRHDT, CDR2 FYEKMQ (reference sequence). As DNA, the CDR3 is TGTGCCAGCAGCTATACAGGGGAAAACAGCGATGAGCAGTTCTTC. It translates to CASSYTGENSDEQFF.

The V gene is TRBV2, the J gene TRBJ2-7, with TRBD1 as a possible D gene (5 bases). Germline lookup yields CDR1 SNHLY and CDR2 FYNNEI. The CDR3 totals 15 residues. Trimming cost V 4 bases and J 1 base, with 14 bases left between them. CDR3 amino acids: CASSGTPPISYEQYF. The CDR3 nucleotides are TGTGCCAGCAGTGGGACACCACCTATTTCCTACGAGCAGTACTTC.

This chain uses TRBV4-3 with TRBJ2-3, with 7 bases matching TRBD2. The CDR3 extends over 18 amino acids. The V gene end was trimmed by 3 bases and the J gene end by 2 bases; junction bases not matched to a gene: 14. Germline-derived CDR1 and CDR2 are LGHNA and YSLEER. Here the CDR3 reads CASSQNPARGGDTDTQYF. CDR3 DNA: TGCGCCAGCAGCCAGAACCCGGCGCGGGGAGGGGACACAGATACGCAGTATTTT.

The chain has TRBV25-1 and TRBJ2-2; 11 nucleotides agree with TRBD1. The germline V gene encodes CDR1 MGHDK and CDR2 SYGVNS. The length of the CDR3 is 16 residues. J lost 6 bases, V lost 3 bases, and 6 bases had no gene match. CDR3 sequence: CASSEAGTGGAGELFF. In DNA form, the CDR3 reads TGTGCCAGCAGTGAGGCCGGGACAGGGGGGGCCGGGGAGCTGTTTTTT.

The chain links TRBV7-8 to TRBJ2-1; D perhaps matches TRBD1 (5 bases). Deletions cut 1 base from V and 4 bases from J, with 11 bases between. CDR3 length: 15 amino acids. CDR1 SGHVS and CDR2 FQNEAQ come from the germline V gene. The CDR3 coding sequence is TGTGCCAGCAGCTTAGGACAGCCACTTTACAATGAGCAGTTCTTC. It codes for CASSLGQPLYNEQFF.

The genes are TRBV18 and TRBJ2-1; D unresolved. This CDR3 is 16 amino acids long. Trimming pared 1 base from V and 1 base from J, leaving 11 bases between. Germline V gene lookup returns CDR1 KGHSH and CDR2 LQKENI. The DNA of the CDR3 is TGTGCCAGCTCACCACTTGCAGGTTTTTCCTACAATGAGCAGTTCTTC. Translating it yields CASSPLAGFSYNEQFF.

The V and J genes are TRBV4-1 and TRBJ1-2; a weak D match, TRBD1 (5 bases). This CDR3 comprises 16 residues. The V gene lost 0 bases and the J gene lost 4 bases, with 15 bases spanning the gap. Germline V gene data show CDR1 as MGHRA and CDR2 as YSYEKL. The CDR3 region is CASSQDQLTGPYGYTF. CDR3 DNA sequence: TGCGCCAGCAGCCAAGATCAATTAACAGGCCCCTATGGCTACACCTTC.

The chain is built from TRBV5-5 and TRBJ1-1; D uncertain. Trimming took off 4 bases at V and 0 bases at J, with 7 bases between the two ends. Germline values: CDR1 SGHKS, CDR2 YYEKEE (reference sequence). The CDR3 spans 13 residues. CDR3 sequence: CASSPGVNTEAFF. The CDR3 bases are TGTGCCAGCAGCCCCGGGGTGAACACTGAAGCTTTCTTT.

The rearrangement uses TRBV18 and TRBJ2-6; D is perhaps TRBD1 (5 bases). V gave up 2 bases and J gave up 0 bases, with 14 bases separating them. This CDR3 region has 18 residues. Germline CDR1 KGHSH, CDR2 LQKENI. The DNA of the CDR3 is TGTGCCAGCTCACCAAGGTTCCAGGACACCTCTGGGGCCAACGTCCTGACTTTC. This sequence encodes CASSPRFQDTSGANVLTF.

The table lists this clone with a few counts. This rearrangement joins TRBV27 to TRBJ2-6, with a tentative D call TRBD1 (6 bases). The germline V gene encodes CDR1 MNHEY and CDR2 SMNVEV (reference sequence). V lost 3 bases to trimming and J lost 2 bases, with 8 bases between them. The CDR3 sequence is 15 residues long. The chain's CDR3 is CASSFQGPGANVLTF. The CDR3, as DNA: TGTGCCAGCAGTTTTCAGGGGCCTGGGGCCAACGTCCTGACTTTC.

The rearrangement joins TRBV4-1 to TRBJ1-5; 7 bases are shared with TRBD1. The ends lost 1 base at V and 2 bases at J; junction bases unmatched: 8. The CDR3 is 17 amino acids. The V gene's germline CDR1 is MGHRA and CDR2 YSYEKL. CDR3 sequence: CASSQVPLGTGNQPQHF. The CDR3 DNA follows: TGCGCCAGCAGCCAAGTCCCATTGGGGACAGGCAATCAGCCCCAGCATTTT.